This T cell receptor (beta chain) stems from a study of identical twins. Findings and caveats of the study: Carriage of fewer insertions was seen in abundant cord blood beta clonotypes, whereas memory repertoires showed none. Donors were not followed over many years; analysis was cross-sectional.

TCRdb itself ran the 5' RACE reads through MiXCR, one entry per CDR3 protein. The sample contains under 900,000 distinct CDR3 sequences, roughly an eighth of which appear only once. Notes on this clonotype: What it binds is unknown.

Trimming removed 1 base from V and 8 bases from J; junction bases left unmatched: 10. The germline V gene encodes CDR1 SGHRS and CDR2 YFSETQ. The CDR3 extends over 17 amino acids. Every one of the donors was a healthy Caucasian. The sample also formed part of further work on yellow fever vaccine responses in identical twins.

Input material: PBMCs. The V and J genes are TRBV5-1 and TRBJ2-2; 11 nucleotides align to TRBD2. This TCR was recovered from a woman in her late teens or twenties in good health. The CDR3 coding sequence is TGCGCCAGCAGCTTGCGCCAACTAGCGGGGGAATCGGGGGAGCTGTTTTTT. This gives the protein CASSLRQLAGESGELFF.